The 11 T cell receptor beta chains listed next were all sequenced from one sample in a study of cytomegalovirus exposure and HLA in healthy donors (dated by TCRdb to the late 2010s). The library was generated by the immunoSEQ multiplex PCR assay. For the multiplex PCR, a mixture combining 60 forward primers for TCR Vbeta segments and 13 reverse primers for TCR Jbeta segments was used. The immuneACCESS repertoire file appears here via TCRdb, limited to in-frame rearrangements. These files lack a portion of the clones; in checked studies, under half of the deficit traces to unresolved V genes, and the cause of the others is not known. For this sample there are about 130,000 clones; roughly 69% appear just once. The top ten clones comprise 2.9% of the sample. Sample: PBMCs. These receptors all stem from a human donor in good health.

The chain has TRBV5-1 and TRBJ2-5; 9 bases line up with TRBD2. Judging by the DNA end, TRBJ2-7 fits better; the J call may be wrong. This CDR3 has 17 amino acids. Germline V gene data show CDR1 as SGHRS and CDR2 as YFSETQ. The CDR3 spells CASSLALVSGRSYEQYF. The CDR3 nucleotides read TGCGCCAGCAGCTTGGCCCTTGTGAGCGGGAGGTCCTACGAGCAGTACTTC.

The V and J genes are TRBV10-3 and TRBJ2-5; 8 nucleotides agree with TRBD1. The J call is uncertain, as TRBJ2-7 better fits the DNA end. CDR3 length: 14 amino acids. Germline V gene data show CDR1 as ENHRY and CDR2 as SYGVKD. The CDR3 spells CAIRDRGANYEQYF. CDR3 bases: TGTGCCATCCGAGACAGGGGCGCCAACTACGAGCAGTACTTC.

This clone has more than one count but fewer than ten. The genes are TRBV5-4 and TRBJ1-3; possibly TRBD1 for D (5 bases). This CDR3 has 16 residues. Trimming took off 5 bases at V and 0 bases at J, with 15 bases between the two ends. The V gene's germline CDR1 is SGHNT and CDR2 YYREEE (reference sequence). The CDR3 protein is CASRRTGGISGNTIYF. The CDR3 DNA sequence: TGTGCCAGCAGACGAACGGGGGGAATCTCTGGAAACACCATATATTTT.

In this sample, this clone turned up a few times. The chain joins TRBV19 to TRBJ2-7; D is ambiguous. Trimming took 3 bases from V and 2 from J, leaving 14 bases between them. The CDR3 totals 15 residues. Per the germline V gene, CDR1 is LNHDA and CDR2 is SQIVND (reference sequence). This CDR3 reads CASSISRTPPYEQYF. The CDR3 DNA follows: TGTGCCAGTAGTATCTCGAGAACTCCCCCCTACGAGCAGTACTTC.

The chain has TRBV5-1 and TRBJ2-5, with D perhaps TRBD1 (6 bases). The CDR3 sequence is 15 residues long. V dropped 0 bases and J dropped 2 bases, with 11 bases sitting between them. The germline V gene has CDR1 SGHRS and CDR2 YFSETQ. CDR3 sequence (DNA): TGCGCCAGCAGCTTGGCAGGGGTCGGACAAGAGACCCAGTACTTC. Amino acid sequence: CASSLAGVGQETQYF.

This clone has more than one count but fewer than ten. The rearrangement links TRBV10-3 to TRBJ2-3, with D perhaps matching TRBD1 (5 bases). Germline-derived CDR1 and CDR2 are ENHRY and SYGVKD. Trimming stripped 0 bases from V and 0 bases from J, with 16 bases between. The CDR3 contains 18 residues. CDR3 coding DNA: TGTGCCATCAGTGAGTCAGAAGGGGCAGCCCCTAGCACAGATACGCAGTATTTT. Translated: CAISESEGAAPSTDTQYF.

V usage is TRBV9 and J usage is TRBJ2-1; 9 bases line up with TRBD1. This CDR3 has 16 residues. V gave up 0 bases and J gave up 5 bases; unmatched junction bases: 6. Germline-derived CDR1 and CDR2 are SGDLS and YYNGEE. This CDR3 reads CASSVVDRGYHNEQFF. The CDR3 region has the DNA TGTGCCAGCAGCGTAGTAGACAGGGGGTATCACAATGAGCAGTTCTTC.

The CDR3 sequence is CSVERGGQGNEQFF. The CDR3 DNA sequence: TGCAGCGTTGAAAGGGGTGGACAGGGCAATGAGCAGTTCTTC. V usage is TRBV29-1 and J usage is TRBJ2-1, with 8 bases fitting TRBD1. V was pared by 2 bases and J by 6 bases, with 6 bases of the junction left unmatched. Germline V lookup: CDR1 SQVTM, CDR2 ANQGSEA. The CDR3 is 14 amino acids.

The V and J genes are TRBV2 and TRBJ2-7; maybe TRBD2 (6 bases). Germline V CDR1 and CDR2: SNHLY, FYNNEI. CDR3 length: 16 residues. Trimming pared 2 bases from V and 0 bases from J, leaving 14 bases between. CDR3 region: CASSERGGVNSYEQYF. In nucleotides, the CDR3 is TGTGCCAGCAGTGAAAGGGGCGGGGTCAACTCCTACGAGCAGTACTTC.

The rearrangement joins TRBV5-8 to TRBJ1-5; D not certain. V lost 0 bases and J lost 9, with 7 bases in between. Germline V gene lookup returns CDR1 SGHTS and CDR2 YDEGEE. The CDR3 runs 12 residues. CDR3 in amino acids: CASSLAAGPQHF. CDR3 in DNA: TGTGCCAGCAGCTTGGCCGCAGGGCCCCAGCATTTT.

This chain links TRBV15 with TRBJ1-3; no clear D gene. The CDR3 is 16 amino acids. Germline V gene data show CDR1 as LNHNV and CDR2 as YYDKDF (reference sequence). Trimming left V 1 base short and J 0 bases short, with 10 bases between. CDR3 sequence (DNA): TGTGCCACCAGCAGAGTTGCACGGGGCTCTGGAAACACCATATATTTT. It translates to CATSRVARGSGNTIYF.